The 23 T cell receptor beta chains below come from one sample, sequenced in a study of cytomegalovirus exposure and HLA in healthy donors listed by TCRdb under 2017. Receptor libraries were prepared by the immunoSEQ multiplex PCR assay. TCRdb took over this immuneACCESS table, retaining in-frame rearrangements with V and J assigned. Such tables are incomplete; in checked studies, under half of the missing clones stem from an unresolved V gene, and the remainder is unexplained. The sample yields about 82,000 clones; about 92% were counted once. About 0.7% of the sample rests with the top ten. Source material: PBMCs. The receptors were gathered from a young man in good health and CMV-seronegative.

The genes are TRBV6-5 and TRBJ1-5, with 7 positions matching TRBD1. In germline, CDR1 is MNHEY, CDR2 SVGAGI. Losses at the gene ends were 6 bases for V and 4 bases for J; bases not matched to a gene: 3. The CDR3 length is 13 residues. Written as DNA, the CDR3 is TGTGCCAGCAGCCACAGGGGTAATCAGCCCCAGCATTTT. It encodes CASSHRGNQPQHF.

The chain is built from TRBV9 and TRBJ1-5; 8 nucleotides agree with TRBD1. CDR1 SGDLS and CDR2 YYNGEE come from the germline V gene. V lost 0 bases, J lost 4 bases, and 6 bases stayed unmatched. CDR3 length: 16 amino acids. The CDR3 region is CASSVVADRENQPQHF. CDR3 bases: TGTGCCAGCAGCGTAGTAGCGGACAGGGAGAATCAGCCCCAGCATTTT.

This clone was detected a few times. The chain employs TRBV28 and TRBJ1-2; possibly TRBD1 for D (6 bases). Germline loops: CDR1 MDHEN, CDR2 SYDVKM. Trimming left V 7 bases short and J 8 bases short, with 26 bases between. CDR3 length: 16 amino acids. CDR3 nucleotide sequence: TGTGCCAGCAAAGCGAGGACGGGACAAGGTTTCTACGGCTACACCTTC. Translating gives CASKARTGQGFYGYTF.

The chain employs TRBV10-3 and TRBJ2-3, with TRBD2 as a possible D gene (6 bases). The germline CDR1 and CDR2 sequences are ENHRY and SYGVKD. The length of the CDR3 is 12 residues. The V end lost 3 bases, the J end lost 8 bases, and 9 bases lay between the germline ends. The DNA of the CDR3 is TGTGCCATCAGTGACTTACTAGCTACGCAGTATTTT. Translation: CAISDLLATQYF.

V usage is TRBV10-1 and J usage is TRBJ2-1; possibly TRBD2 for D (6 bases). There are 15 residues in the CDR3. The germline gives CDR1 WNHNN, CDR2 SYGVQD (reference sequence). Trimming pared 5 bases from V and 7 bases from J, leaving 18 bases between. The DNA of the CDR3 is TGCGCCAGCAGTCGACCCGGCGGGGAGAGGAATGAGCAGTTCTTC. As protein: CASSRPGGERNEQFF.

The chain recombines TRBV7-2 with TRBJ2-7; D remains unclear. Germline V gene data show CDR1 as SGHTA and CDR2 as FQGNSA. V lost 1 base, J lost 2 bases, and 9 bases lay in between. The CDR3 is 14 residues long. The CDR3 DNA reads TGTGCCAGCAGCTTAGTGCCCGGTCCCTACGAGCAGTACTTC. It specifies CASSLVPGPYEQYF.

The chain uses TRBV30 and TRBJ1-2; 7 bases agree with TRBD1. Per the germline V gene, CDR1 is GTSNPN and CDR2 is SVGIG (reference sequence). V shed 2 bases and J 13 bases; nucleotides not matched to a gene: 13. The CDR3 is made up of 13 amino acids. The chain's CDR3 is CAWSPHRQGSGTF. The CDR3 coding sequence is TGTGCCTGGAGTCCCCACCGACAGGGCTCCGGCACCTTC.

The rearrangement uses TRBV6-1 and TRBJ2-4; D perhaps matches TRBD2 (7 bases). This CDR3 spans 15 amino acids. CDR1 is MNHNS and CDR2 is SASEGT in the germline V gene. Trimming removed 7 bases from V and 1 base from J, with 14 bases in between. The CDR3 is CASMGGLRAKNIQYF. DNA for the CDR3: TGTGCCAGCATGGGGGGGCTAAGGGCCAAAAACATTCAGTACTTC.

The chain uses TRBV30 and TRBJ1-2; maybe TRBD1 (6 bases). There are 13 residues in the CDR3. Deletions cut 4 bases from V and 8 bases from J, with 17 bases between. Germline V gene sequence: CDR1 GTSNPN, CDR2 SVGIG (reference sequence). The CDR3 reads CAWTRTAQRGYTF. For the CDR3, the DNA is TGTGCCTGGACTAGGACAGCACAAAGGGGCTACACCTTC.

The V call is TRBV13, the J call TRBJ2-1; D is unclear. CDR1 and CDR2 (germline): PRHDT, FYEKMQ (reference sequence). V was pared by 4 bases and J by 2 bases, with 12 bases between. The CDR3 covers 15 residues. The CDR3, as DNA: TGTGCCAGCAGCTCAGGTCTTAGTACCTACAATGAGCAGTTCTTC. Its protein product is CASSSGLSTYNEQFF.

The chain has TRBV6-5 and TRBJ2-1, with D maybe TRBD1 (5 bases). The CDR3 length is 14 residues. Trimming pared 5 bases from V and 3 bases from J, leaving 11 bases between. Germline V gene lookup returns CDR1 MNHEY and CDR2 SVGAGI. CDR3 loop: CASSPTVDYNEQFF. Written as DNA, the CDR3 is TGTGCCAGCAGTCCGACAGTAGACTACAATGAGCAGTTCTTC.

The CDR3, as DNA: TGTGCCATCAGTGTACAGTTACGATACGAGCAGTACTTC. It is translated as CAISVQLRYEQYF. The chain recombines TRBV10-3 with TRBJ2-7, with no clear D. This CDR3 spans 13 amino acids. V was cut by 4 bases and J by 4 bases, with 11 bases left in between. CDR1 ENHRY and CDR2 SYGVKD come from the germline V gene.

The chain employs TRBV25-1 and TRBJ1-2, with unresolved D. CDR1 MGHDK and CDR2 SYGVNS come from the germline V gene. The CDR3 sequence is 17 residues long. V lost 1 base and J 5 bases, leaving 20 bases between the germline ends. CDR3 bases: TGTGCCAGCAGTGAATCTTTTACTCGTTGGTTTCCGTATGGCTACACCTTC. Translation: CASSESFTRWFPYGYTF.

This chain's CDR3 is CASRDGAGGPRDTQYF. CDR3 DNA sequence: TGCGCCAGCAGGGACGGGGCGGGAGGGCCCCGAGATACGCAGTATTTT. This sequence joins TRBV5-1 and TRBJ2-3, with TRBD2 matching 9 bases. V dropped 5 bases and J dropped 5; count of bases not matched to a gene: 12. CDR1 is SGHRS and CDR2 is YFSETQ in the germline V gene. The CDR3 contains 16 residues.

V is TRBV2 and J is TRBJ1-1; 7 bases fit TRBD1. V was clipped by 11 bases and J by 0 bases; unmatched bases: 0. Germline loops: CDR1 SNHLY, CDR2 FYNNEI. This CDR3 comprises 11 residues. CDR3 sequence (DNA): TGTGCCGGGACAGTGAACACTGAAGCTTTCTTT. Protein sequence: CAGTVNTEAFF.

V usage is TRBV9 and J usage is TRBJ1-1; no clear D. Looked up from germline, CDR1 is SGDLS and CDR2 is YYNGEE. This CDR3 is built from 13 residues. The V end lost 0 bases, the J end lost 4 bases, and 7 bases lay between the germline ends. CDR3 in DNA: TGTGCCAGCAGCGTAGTGCATAGCACTGAAGCTTTCTTT. Its protein is CASSVVHSTEAFF.

The chain recombines TRBV9 with TRBJ2-1; 7 positions agree with TRBD1. V gave up 3 bases and J gave up 15 bases; unmatched junction bases: 9. There are 12 residues in the CDR3. From germline, CDR1 is SGDLS and CDR2 YYNGEE. DNA for the CDR3: TGTGCCAGCAGCGGAGGACAGGTAACCCTGTTCTTC. It is translated as CASSGGQVTLFF.

This clone was counted between two and nine times. The genes are TRBV7-6 and TRBJ2-2; D gene ambiguous. The CDR3 is made up of 13 amino acids. V lost 4 bases and J 6 bases, leaving 9 bases between the germline ends. CDR1 SGHVS and CDR2 FNYEAQ come from the germline V gene. The CDR3 coding sequence is TGTGCCAGCAGCTCCTTTGACTCCGGGGAGCTGTTTTTT. Translating it yields CASSSFDSGELFF.

The chain couples TRBV6-5 to TRBJ1-2; D gene uncertain. The CDR3 runs 14 residues. Germline V gene lookup returns CDR1 MNHEY and CDR2 SVGAGI. Trimming took off 0 bases at V and 2 bases at J, with 7 bases between the two ends. The CDR3 sequence: CASSYSKQNYGYTF. For the CDR3, the DNA is TGTGCCAGCAGTTACTCGAAACAGAACTATGGCTACACCTTC.

The rearrangement joins TRBV27 to TRBJ1-1; a weak D match, TRBD1 (5 bases). Trimming stripped 1 base from V and 8 bases from J, with 11 bases between. The CDR3 is made up of 13 amino acids. CDR1 and CDR2 (germline): MNHEY, SMNVEV (reference sequence). The CDR3 DNA reads as TGTGCCAGCAGTTTATTCTACAGGAGAGAAGCTTTCTTT. Amino acid sequence: CASSLFYRREAFF.

The chain is built from TRBV7-9 and TRBJ2-3; 7 bases fit TRBD1. The CDR3 loop spans 15 amino acids. Germline V CDR1 and CDR2: SEHNR, FQNEAQ (reference sequence). Trimming cost V 1 base and J 2 bases; bases outside gene matches: 3. CDR3 nucleotides: TGTGCCAGCAGCTTAGTAGGACAGGCCACAGATACGCAGTATTTT. Translated, it gives CASSLVGQATDTQYF.

V is TRBV5-1 and J is TRBJ1-2; 7 bases align to TRBD1. V shed 4 bases, J shed 0 bases, and the junction held 18 bases outside the gene matches. This CDR3 comprises 19 residues. Germline CDR1 is SGHRS and CDR2 is YFSETQ. CDR3 sequence (DNA): TGCGCCAGCAGCGCTCAACCCGGGACAGCCGATTTAGCTAACTATGGCTACACCTTC. Translation: CASSAQPGTADLANYGYTF.

This sequence joins TRBV30 and TRBJ2-3; 9 bases line up with TRBD2. The V and J ends lost 1 base and 2 bases, in that order; junction bases with no gene match: 7. The CDR3 loop spans 16 amino acids. Germline V lookup: CDR1 GTSNPN, CDR2 SVGIG (reference sequence). As DNA, the CDR3 is TGTGCCTGGAGTGAGGGGCTAGCGGGATTCACAGATACGCAGTATTTT. Translation gives CAWSEGLAGFTDTQYF.